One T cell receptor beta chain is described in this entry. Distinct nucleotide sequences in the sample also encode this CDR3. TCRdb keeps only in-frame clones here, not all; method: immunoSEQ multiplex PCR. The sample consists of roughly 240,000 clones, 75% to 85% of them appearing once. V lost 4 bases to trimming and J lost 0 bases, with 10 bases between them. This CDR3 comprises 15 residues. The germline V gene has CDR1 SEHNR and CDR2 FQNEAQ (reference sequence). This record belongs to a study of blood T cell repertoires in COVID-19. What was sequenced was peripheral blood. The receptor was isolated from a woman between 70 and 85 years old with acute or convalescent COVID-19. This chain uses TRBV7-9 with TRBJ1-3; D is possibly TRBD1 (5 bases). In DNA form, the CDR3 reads TGTGCCAGCAGCTCTCAGGGTGGCTCTGGAAACACCATATATTTT. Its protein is CASSSQGGSGNTIYF.